These 28 T cell receptor beta chains share one sample of origin, sequenced in a study of blood T cell repertoires in COVID-19. This table comes from immunoSEQ multiplex PCR, and its TCRdb copy is limited to in-frame clones, with some not included. The table records fewer than 250,000 clones, 80% to 90% of them present only once. Sequencing was carried out using peripheral blood. These receptor sequences come from an elderly woman with acute or convalescent COVID-19.

This chain uses TRBV19 with TRBJ1-2; D is ambiguous. The CDR3 has 13 amino acids. CDR1 and CDR2 (germline): LNHDA, SQIVND (reference sequence). V was pared by 7 bases and J by 6 bases, with 15 bases between. The CDR3 loop is CASTAMAPNGYTF. CDR3 sequence (DNA): TGTGCCAGTACCGCAATGGCCCCGAATGGCTACACCTTC.

This clone showed up just a few times. J is TRBJ2-5 and V is TRBV7-3, with 7 bases identical to TRBD2. This CDR3 is built from 15 residues. The germline CDR1 and CDR2 sequences are SGHTA and FQGTGA. V shed 4 bases, J shed 4 bases, and the junction held 9 bases outside the gene matches. CDR3 amino acids: CASSSGTGGRETQYF. CDR3 bases: TGTGCCAGCAGCTCCGGGACGGGGGGTAGAGAGACCCAGTACTTC.

V is TRBV24-1 and J is TRBJ2-2; D remains unclear. The CDR3 runs to 16 residues. Trimming removed 1 base at V and 0 bases at J, with 8 bases between. The germline V gene encodes CDR1 KGHDR and CDR2 SFDVKD. The CDR3 spells CATSDLRTTNTGELFF. Here the CDR3 DNA reads TGTGCCACCAGTGATTTAAGAACAACGAACACCGGGGAGCTGTTTTTT.

The chain links TRBV4-3 to TRBJ1-6; no clear D gene. The V and J ends lost 0 bases and 10 bases respectively, with 16 bases between them. Germline CDR1 reads LGHNA; CDR2 reads YSLEER. The CDR3 sequence is 16 residues long. Here the CDR3 DNA reads TGCGCCAGCAGCCAAGATCGGCCAGCGTTACGATCACCCCTCCACTTT. This sequence encodes CASSQDRPALRSPLHF.

V and J are TRBV9 and TRBJ2-7, with D maybe TRBD2 (6 bases). The V gene lost 7 bases and the J gene lost 2 bases, with 16 bases spanning the gap. CDR3 length: 14 residues. The germline gives CDR1 SGDLS, CDR2 YYNGEE. In DNA, the CDR3 is TGTGCCAGCGCTCGGGAGTTGGTTCCCTACGAGCAGTACTTC. Encoded protein: CASARELVPYEQYF.

This clone has just one count. The V gene is TRBV18, the J gene TRBJ1-1; no definite D call. Germline CDR1 is KGHSH and CDR2 is LQKENI. This CDR3 contains 15 residues. Deletions cut 6 bases from V and 2 bases from J, with 16 bases between. The CDR3 nucleotides read TGTGCCAGCTCCCTAGCGGAGTCGTATAACACTGAAGCTTTCTTT. Residues: CASSLAESYNTEAFF.

The table lists this clone with a count of one. This chain links TRBV29-1 with TRBJ1-3; unclear D gene. Deletions cut 0 bases from V and 3 bases from J, with 3 bases between. Looked up from germline, CDR1 is SQVTM and CDR2 is ANQGSEA. The CDR3 totals 12 residues. In DNA form, the CDR3 reads TGCAGCGTTGAAGAGAGTGGAAACACCATATATTTT. Translated, it gives CSVEESGNTIYF.

The chain employs TRBV19 and TRBJ2-2; TRBD1 might be the D (7 bases). The CDR3 totals 14 residues. The germline V and J ends were trimmed by 7 bases and 2 bases, with 11 bases remaining between them. From germline, CDR1 is LNHDA and CDR2 SQIVND (reference sequence). The CDR3 is CASNGGGNTGELFF. In nucleotides, the CDR3 is TGTGCCAGTAATGGAGGGGGCAACACCGGGGAGCTGTTTTTT.

The chain is built from TRBV5-1 and TRBJ1-3, with 9 bases identical to TRBD1. J was trimmed by 1 base and V by 3 bases; bases with no gene match: 5. This CDR3 is built from 16 residues. Germline CDR1 is SGHRS and CDR2 is YFSETQ. As DNA, the CDR3 is TGCGCCAGCAGCTGGGACAGGGACTCTTCTGGAAACACCATATATTTT. Translating it yields CASSWDRDSSGNTIYF.

The sample holds one count of this clone. V is TRBV6-6 and J is TRBJ2-3, with TRBD1 as a possible D gene (5 bases). The germline CDR1 and CDR2 sequences are MNHNY and SVGAGI (reference sequence). The CDR3 extends over 15 amino acids. Trimming removed 4 bases from V and 4 bases from J, with 15 bases in between. CDR3 sequence reads: CASSSSGLGADTQYF. In DNA, the CDR3 is TGTGCCAGCAGTTCATCAGGGCTAGGGGCAGATACGCAGTATTTT.

This clone has a handful of counts. The J gene is TRBJ1-5, the V gene TRBV4-2; possible D gene TRBD1, 5 bases. The germline V and J ends were trimmed by 1 base and 4 bases, with 14 bases remaining between them. This CDR3 has 16 amino acids. Germline V lookup: CDR1 LGHNA, CDR2 YNFKEQ. CDR3 DNA sequence: TGTGCCAGCAGCCAAGTGACCTCTTCAGGGAATCAGCCCCAGCATTTT. Translated, it gives CASSQVTSSGNQPQHF.

This clone came up once. This sequence joins TRBV3-1 (or the pseudogene TRBV3-2) and TRBJ2-3; 11 bases align to TRBD2. The CDR3 loop spans 18 amino acids. The J segment lost 0 bases and the V segment lost 4 bases, leaving 9 bases of the junction unmatched. CDR1 and CDR2 from the germline V gene are LGHDT and YNNKEL (reference sequence). CDR3 residues: CASSPHSGGESSTDTQYF. For the CDR3, the DNA is TGTGCCAGCAGCCCGCATAGCGGGGGGGAATCTAGCACAGATACGCAGTATTTT.

This clone was seen only once. The CDR3 is CAWSYTGGNTEAFF. In DNA form, the CDR3 reads TGTGCCTGGAGTTACACAGGGGGAAACACTGAAGCTTTCTTT. The chain employs TRBV30 and TRBJ1-1, with 8 bases matching TRBD1. There are 14 residues in the CDR3. Germline V CDR1 and CDR2: GTSNPN, SVGIG (reference sequence). With V trimmed by 2 bases and J by 2 bases, 4 bases remained unmatched.

This clone was observed once. The chain links TRBV5-1 to TRBJ2-3; no clear D gene. Germline values: CDR1 SGHRS, CDR2 YFSETQ. The CDR3 loop spans 14 amino acids. V was trimmed by 1 base and J by 3 bases, leaving 9 bases between them. The CDR3 region has the DNA TGCGCCAGCAGCTTGATACAGTCTACAGATACGCAGTATTTT. Its protein product is CASSLIQSTDTQYF.

The V gene is TRBV6-6, the J gene TRBJ2-2; 8 bases fit TRBD2. This CDR3 is built from 16 residues. Looked up from germline, CDR1 is MNHNY and CDR2 is SVGAGI (reference sequence). Unmatched junction bases numbered 6, after V lost 6 bases and J lost 0 bases. As DNA, the CDR3 is TGTGCCAGCAGCCGAAAGCGGGGGCCGAACACCGGGGAGCTGTTTTTT. Encoded protein: CASSRKRGPNTGELFF.

This rearrangement joins TRBV6-5 to TRBJ1-3, with unresolved D. From germline, CDR1 is MNHEY and CDR2 SVGAGI. The V and J ends lost 7 bases and 8 bases respectively, with 9 bases between them. The CDR3 has 11 amino acids. The CDR3, as DNA: TGTGCCAGCACAGAGGTATACACCATATATTTT. Its translation is CASTEVYTIYF.

The genes are TRBV9 and TRBJ2-1; the match to TRBD2 covers 12 bases. Trimming cost V 3 bases and J 0 bases; bases outside gene matches: 7. The CDR3 length is 18 residues. CDR1 and CDR2 from the germline V gene are SGDLS and YYNGEE. The CDR3 sequence: CASSGPRTSGTSYNEQFF. CDR3 nucleotides: TGTGCCAGCAGCGGACCTCGGACTAGCGGGACCTCCTACAATGAGCAGTTCTTC.

The V and J genes are TRBV5-1 and TRBJ1-5; weak D call: TRBD1 (5 bases). This CDR3 comprises 14 residues. Looked up from germline, CDR1 is SGHRS and CDR2 is YFSETQ. Trimming shortened V by 1 base and J by 7 bases, and 12 bases separated the two germline ends. CDR3 in amino acids: CASSLQGLEQPQHF. The CDR3, as DNA: TGCGCCAGCAGCTTGCAGGGATTAGAGCAGCCCCAGCATTTT.

This clone has a single count. The V and J genes are TRBV25-1 and TRBJ1-6; D perhaps matches TRBD1 (6 bases). The CDR3 consists of 11 residues. CDR1 is MGHDK, CDR2 SYGVNS, per germline. The V end lost 5 bases, the J end lost 14 bases, and 10 bases lay between the germline ends. CDR3 bases: TGTGCCAGCAGTCCAGGGGTTTCCCTCCACTTT. The encoded protein is CASSPGVSLHF.

For the CDR3, the DNA is TGTGCCAGCAGCGTAGGTCCCGGGTCAGAGCGGACTATCTATGGCTACACCTTC. The encoded protein is CASSVGPGSERTIYGYTF. The chain has TRBV9 and TRBJ1-2, with D uncertain. V dropped 0 bases and J dropped 4 bases, with 22 bases sitting between them. This CDR3 has 18 residues. Germline V gene sequence: CDR1 SGDLS, CDR2 YYNGEE.

V is TRBV11-2 and J is TRBJ1-2, with D tentatively TRBD1 (6 bases). This CDR3 region has 12 residues. V was cut by 3 bases and J by 6 bases, with 8 bases left in between. The germline V gene encodes CDR1 SGHAT and CDR2 FQNNGV. The CDR3 nucleotides read TGTGCCAGCAGCTTTTCAGGGGATGGCTACACCTTC. It codes for CASSFSGDGYTF. Based on the CDR3 plus reference TRBV11-2 and TRBJ1-2, the full variable domain is EAGVAQSPRYKIIEKRQSVAFWCNPISGHATLYWYQQILGQGPKLLIQFQNNGVVDDSQLPKDRFSAERLKGVDSTLKIQPAKLEDSAVYLCASSFSGDGYTFGSGTRLTVV.

This sequence joins TRBV7-2 and TRBJ2-3; 10 positions agree with TRBD2. The J segment lost 3 bases and the V segment lost 2 bases, leaving 8 bases of the junction unmatched. CDR1 is SGHTA and CDR2 is FQGNSA in the germline V gene. The CDR3 loop spans 17 amino acids. The DNA of the CDR3 is TGTGCCAGCAGCTTATCGTCCAGCGGGGGGGGTACAGATACGCAGTATTTT. It encodes CASSLSSSGGGTDTQYF.

The chain joins TRBV5-1 to TRBJ2-3; a possible D gene is TRBD1 (6 bases). CDR1 and CDR2 from the germline V gene are SGHRS and YFSETQ. The CDR3 runs to 14 residues. The germline V and J ends were trimmed by 5 bases and 0 bases, with 10 bases remaining between them. CDR3 bases: TGCGCCAGCAGGCTGGACAGTAGCACAGATACGCAGTATTTT. Residues: CASRLDSSTDTQYF.

This chain connects TRBV7-2 to TRBJ1-5; weak D call: TRBD1 (5 bases). The CDR3 consists of 17 residues. V gave up 0 bases and J gave up 2 bases, with 14 bases separating them. The germline gives CDR1 SGHTA, CDR2 FQGNSA. CDR3: CASSLAPAGGGNQPQHF. CDR3 sequence (DNA): TGTGCCAGCAGCTTAGCCCCTGCCGGGGGGGGCAATCAGCCCCAGCATTTT.

V is TRBV10-3 and J is TRBJ2-1; the D gene is possibly TRBD2 (5 bases). CDR1 is ENHRY, CDR2 SYGVKD, per germline. There are 13 residues in the CDR3. The germline V and J ends were trimmed by 4 bases and 7 bases, with 11 bases remaining between them. The CDR3 DNA reads as TGTGCCATCAGTGCAGCACTAGAGAATGAGCAGTTCTTC. Translated, it gives CAISAALENEQFF.

The chain carries TRBV7-2 and TRBJ1-2; D is uncertain. Trimming left V 1 base short and J 4 bases short, with 4 bases between. Looked up from germline, CDR1 is SGHTA and CDR2 is FQGNSA. CDR3 length: 12 amino acids. The CDR3 sequence: CASSLELYGYTF. DNA for the CDR3: TGTGCCAGCAGCTTAGAACTCTATGGCTACACCTTC.

Only a few counts were recorded for this clone. The chain links TRBV3-1 (or the pseudogene TRBV3-2) to TRBJ2-7, with D perhaps matching TRBD2 (6 bases). Trimming took off 0 bases at V and 3 bases at J, with 27 bases between the two ends. The germline V gene has CDR1 LGHDT and CDR2 YNNKEL (reference sequence). The CDR3 sequence is 20 residues long. CDR3 DNA sequence: TGTGCCAGCAGCCAAGATGTGCGGGCGGGAAGCTTGAGGGATAGCTACGAGCAGTACTTC. Protein sequence: CASSQDVRAGSLRDSYEQYF.

This clone has only a few counts. The V gene is TRBV30, the J gene TRBJ2-1; 7 nucleotides align to TRBD2. Germline CDR1 reads GTSNPN; CDR2 reads SVGIG (reference sequence). This CDR3 is 15 amino acids long. The junction had 4 bases not matched to a gene; V was cut back by 0 bases and J by 2 bases. The CDR3 DNA sequence: TGTGCCTGGAGTGTAGGGGCGGGGGCCTACAATGAGCAGTTCTTC. Translated, it gives CAWSVGAGAYNEQFF.